A single sample is the source of the 6 T cell receptor beta chains below, sequenced in a study of cytomegalovirus exposure and HLA in healthy donors. TCRdb's copy holds only in-frame clones and misses some; the assay was immunoSEQ multiplex PCR. Of around 100,000 clones listed, approximately 94% were seen once; the top ten hold 0.89%. Sequencing used PBMCs. Every receptor here comes from a young woman in good health and CMV-seronegative.

The chain has TRBV7-9 and TRBJ2-1; TRBD2 matches at 7 bases. Unmatched junction bases numbered 13, after V lost 5 bases and J lost 6 bases. The CDR3 covers 16 residues. Germline lookup yields CDR1 SEHNR and CDR2 FQNEAQ (reference sequence). The CDR3 DNA reads TGTGCCAGCAGCCCCCCGGGACCTGGGGAGGGCAATGAGCAGTTCTTC. Translation: CASSPPGPGEGNEQFF.

The chain has TRBV9 and TRBJ2-7, with TRBD1 as a possible D gene (6 bases). This CDR3 has 18 amino acids. Germline assignment: CDR1 SGDLS and CDR2 YYNGEE. V dropped 0 bases and J dropped 2 bases, with 21 bases sitting between them. The CDR3 sequence is CASSVERVRQANPYEQYF. The CDR3 nucleotides read TGTGCCAGCAGCGTAGAAAGAGTGAGACAGGCCAACCCCTACGAGCAGTACTTC.

This chain connects TRBV4-1 to TRBJ1-1; 8 positions match TRBD1. V gave up 3 bases and J gave up 4 bases; unmatched junction bases: 13. CDR1 MGHRA and CDR2 YSYEKL come from the germline V gene. The CDR3 loop spans 17 amino acids. Here the CDR3 DNA reads TGCGCCAGCAGCCAGGGACAGGCGGCTTTCCTCAGCACTGAAGCTTTCTTT. Protein product: CASSQGQAAFLSTEAFF.

V usage is TRBV4-1 and J usage is TRBJ2-7; D may be TRBD2 (6 bases). Trimming pared 0 bases from V and 3 bases from J, leaving 18 bases between. From germline, CDR1 is MGHRA and CDR2 YSYEKL. This CDR3 region has 17 residues. The CDR3 sequence: CASSQEWSGGSNYEQYF. The CDR3 DNA follows: TGCGCCAGCAGCCAAGAGTGGAGTGGGGGGTCAAACTACGAGCAGTACTTC.

The chain couples TRBV11-2 to TRBJ1-5, with TRBD1 matching over 7 bases. Germline values: CDR1 SGHAT, CDR2 FQNNGV. Losses at the gene ends were 5 bases for V and 3 bases for J; bases not matched to a gene: 4. This CDR3 is 14 amino acids long. The CDR3 DNA is TGTGCCAGCAGCCCAGGGACAGACAATCAGCCCCAGCATTTT. It translates to CASSPGTDNQPQHF.

The chain joins TRBV29-1 to TRBJ2-1; perhaps TRBD1 as D (6 bases). This CDR3 is built from 16 residues. The germline V and J ends were trimmed by 0 bases and 7 bases, with 19 bases remaining between them. The V gene's germline CDR1 is SQVTM and CDR2 ANQGSEA. CDR3 nucleotide sequence: TGCAGCGTTGAAGAGGGGATCGGGACACAAGGGAATGAGCAGTTCTTC. This translates into CSVEEGIGTQGNEQFF.